Listed below are T cell receptor beta chains from one sample, sequenced in a study of T-cell memory formation after mild COVID-19. TCRdb fed the 5' RACE reads into MiXCR, producing one record per CDR3 protein. The sample holds about 340,000 distinct CDR3 sequences, 15% seen once. The sample comprised PBMCs or a T cell subset sorted from them (not recorded which). The source of these receptors is a man aged 18 to 30 who had mild COVID-19 (a few samples of this study predate the infection). Cell type and time point are not known. The CDR3 runs from the conserved cysteine through the conserved F or W. The D gene is left open where the match is weak. Only part of the rows carry a size: once, few, many, or a class if the clone is expanded.

clone_size j_call v_call d_call cdr3_nt cdr3_aa
. TRBJ1-2 TRBV28 TRBD1 TGTGCCAGCAACGCAGGGGGCTATGGCTACACCTTC CASNAGGYGYTF
few TRBJ2-4 TRBV4-3 . TGCGCCAGCAGCCAAGATCCTGGGTTAGCCAAAAACATTCAGTACTTC CASSQDPGLAKNIQYF
. TRBJ1-5 TRBV20-1 . TGCAGTGCTATGCAGGGAAATAGCAATCAGCCCCAGCATTTT CSAMQGNSNQPQHF
. TRBJ1-2 TRBV4-1 . TGCGCCAGCAGCAATCTACTCGCTGGCTACACCTTC CASSNLLAGYTF
few TRBJ2-5 TRBV3-1 TRBD2 TGTGCCAGCAGTCCGACCGGGACTAGTTTGTACTTC CASSPTGTSLYF
. TRBJ1-2 TRBV4-3 TRBD1 TGCGCCAGCAGCCCGCGGACAGGGGACCCAATTAACTATGGCTACACCTTC CASSPRTGDPINYGYTF
many TRBJ1-3 TRBV7-9 . TGTGCCAGCAGCTTCACAGGGACTGGAAACACCATATATTTT CASSFTGTGNTIYF
many TRBJ2-7 TRBV3-1 . TGTGCCAGCAGCCGAAGGTTGGGATTAGACTACGAGCAGTACTTC CASSRRLGLDYEQYF
. TRBJ1-5 TRBV27 . TGTGCCAGCAGTTTAAAAGTGGGCAGTTCGGTATGGCATTTT CASSLKVGSSVWHF
. TRBJ1-6 TRBV9 TRBD1 TGTGCCAGCAGCCGCGGGACAGAGGTCACATCACCCCTCCACTTT CASSRGTEVTSPLHF
. TRBJ2-7 TRBV2 . TGTGCCAGCCAGCTATCGACACCCCGTCACGAGCAGTACTTC CASQLSTPRHEQYF
. TRBJ2-5 TRBV7-9 . TGTGCCAGCAGCTTCGCTGGGGCGGAGACCCAGTACTTC CASSFAGAETQYF
few TRBJ1-2 TRBV5-1 . TGCGCCAGCAGCCTAGCCAACAGGGTCGACTATGGCTACACCTTC CASSLANRVDYGYTF
few TRBJ2-2 TRBV11-3 . TGTGCCAGCAGCTTACTGGGAGCTGGCCGTGGGGGGAACACCGGGGAGCTGTTTTTT CASSLLGAGRGGNTGELFF
. TRBJ1-2 TRBV6-5 TRBD1 TGTGCCAGCAGGGGACAGGGGGACTATGGCTACACCTTC CASRGQGDYGYTF
few TRBJ1-2 TRBV25-1 . TGTGCCAGCAGTGAGCCTACAGGCTCCTATGGCTACACCTTC CASSEPTGSYGYTF
. TRBJ2-2 TRBV2 . TGTGCCAGCACAACCGAAGGAGCAGGGAGCGGGGAGCTGTTTTTT CASTTEGAGSGELFF
. TRBJ1-1 TRBV6-6 . TGTGCCAGCAGTTACTCCGACACGCTGAACACTGAAGCTTTCTTT CASSYSDTLNTEAFF
few TRBJ2-3 TRBV10-3 . TGTGCCATCAGGGAGGGGTTACAGGTGCCTTCACGAGATACGCAGTATTTT CAIREGLQVPSRDTQYF
. TRBJ1-2 TRBV2 . TGTGCCAGCAGCTCACGGGGGTTCCATGGCTACACCTTC CASSSRGFHGYTF
few TRBJ2-1 TRBV5-1 TRBD2 TGCGCCAGCAGCCCAGCGGGGGCCTCCTACAATGAGCAGTTCTTC CASSPAGASYNEQFF
few TRBJ1-4 TRBV7-6 TRBD1 TGTGCCAGCAGCCTAGGGGGCAGAACTAATGAAAAACTGTTTTTT CASSLGGRTNEKLFF
few TRBJ1-1 TRBV29-1 . TGCAGCGTTGATTCCAGGGCGGCCACTGAAGCTTTCTTT CSVDSRAATEAFF
few TRBJ1-2 TRBV25-1 . TGTGCCAGCAGTGAACTTGCTAACTATGGCTACACCTTC CASSELANYGYTF
. TRBJ1-2 TRBV12-3/TRBV12-4 . TGTGCCAGCAGTTTAGCGCCGGTTGCCATTACGGACCATGGCTACACCTTC CASSLAPVAITDHGYTF
few TRBJ1-1 TRBV6-2/TRBV6-3 TRBD1 TGTGCCAGCAGTCGGGACAGAGCAAGAATGATGAACACTGAAGCTTTCTTT CASSRDRARMMNTEAFF
. TRBJ2-2 TRBV7-9 . TGTTCCAGCAGCTTATGGGGGGAGAACACCGGGGAGCTGTTTTTT CSSSLWGENTGELFF
. TRBJ1-5 TRBV11-2 TRBD1 TGTGCCAGCAGCTTAACAGGGGATGTACCTCAGCCCCAGCATTTT CASSLTGDVPQPQHF
few TRBJ1-6 TRBV27 . TGTGCCAGCAGTTTTCATCTGGGCAGCAATAATTCACCCCTCCACTTT CASSFHLGSNNSPLHF
. TRBJ1-5 TRBV6-2/TRBV6-3 . TGTGCCAGCAGTTACCCGGACCAGCCCCAGCATTTT CASSYPDQPQHF
few TRBJ2-5 TRBV29-1 . TGCAGCGTTGAAGATCGGTGGGACGTACAAGAGACCCAGTACTTC CSVEDRWDVQETQYF
many TRBJ2-1 TRBV6-2/TRBV6-3 TRBD2 TGTGCCAGCAGTTACGGTGCGGGGGGTTCCTACAATGAGCAGTTCTTC CASSYGAGGSYNEQFF
few TRBJ2-5 TRBV24-1 . TGTGCCACCGCTCGCGGGGGCGAAGAGACCCAGTACTTC CATARGGEETQYF
. TRBJ2-2 TRBV6-5 TRBD1 TGTGCCAGCAGACGACAGGGTGGCCCGGGCACCGGGGAGCTGTTTTTT CASRRQGGPGTGELFF
. TRBJ1-2 TRBV12-3/TRBV12-4 . TGTGCCAGCAGTTTGGGGGGCCCCATCTATGGCTACACCTTC CASSLGGPIYGYTF
few TRBJ1-1 TRBV18 TRBD1 TGTGCCAGCTCACCGGACAGGGCCACTGAAGCTTTCTTT CASSPDRATEAFF
. TRBJ2-7 TRBV6-1 TRBD2 TGTGCCAGCAGTGAAAGACTAGCGGGCTACGAGCAGTACTTC CASSERLAGYEQYF
. TRBJ1-1 TRBV7-2 . TGTGCCAGCAGCTTTCGTTCCGGGACGGCGGAAGCTTTCTTT CASSFRSGTAEAFF
few TRBJ1-3 TRBV5-1 . TGCGCCAGGAAGGGGAACATGACTGGAAACACCATATATTTT CARKGNMTGNTIYF
. TRBJ2-7 TRBV6-5 TRBD2 TGTGCCAGCGCGCGTCTGGCCGGGAGGAGACTCGAGCAGTACTTC CASARLAGRRLEQYF
few TRBJ2-1 TRBV27 . TGTGCCAGCAGCCACGGGACCTACAATGAGCAGTTCTTC CASSHGTYNEQFF
. TRBJ1-2 TRBV9 . TGTGCCAGCAGCGTAGGTCTGGGGTCGAGCTATGGCTACACCTTC CASSVGLGSSYGYTF
. TRBJ1-2 TRBV9 . TGTGCCAGCAGCCCGCCCGGGGTTTATGGTGGCTACACCTTC CASSPPGVYGGYTF
few TRBJ2-1 TRBV5-1 . TGCGCCAGCAGCTTCGAAGGGAAGGACAATGAGCAGTTCTTC CASSFEGKDNEQFF
. TRBJ1-1 TRBV6-2/TRBV6-3 . TGTGCCAGCAGTCAAAACTTTGACAGGAACGGAGGAGCTTTCTTT CASSQNFDRNGGAFF
many TRBJ1-2 TRBV6-5 . TGTGCCAGCAGTTACTCCTGGGACGCTAACTATGGCTACACCTTC CASSYSWDANYGYTF
many TRBJ2-5 TRBV4-1 . TGCGCCAGCAGCCAAGGGGGGGGCCGGGAAGAGACCCAGTACTTC CASSQGGGREETQYF
. TRBJ1-2 TRBV6-2/TRBV6-3 . TGTGCCAGCAGTTACTCACAAACAGGTGGCTACACCTTC CASSYSQTGGYTF
. TRBJ1-4 TRBV2 . TGTGCCAGCAGTGTCTCCTCGTCGGCTAATGAAAAACTGTTTTTT CASSVSSSANEKLFF
. TRBJ1-1 TRBV7-2 . TGTTTCAGCAGAGTCAACACTGAAGCTTTCTTT CFSRVNTEAFF
. TRBJ2-5 TRBV20-1 TRBD2 TGCAGTGCCACCAGGGGAGCTAGCGGGGGGGCGGTGACCCAGTACTTC CSATRGASGGAVTQYF
many TRBJ1-1 TRBV5-1 . TGTGCCAGCAGCTTAGGAGAGAACACTGAAGCTTTCTTT CASSLGENTEAFF
few TRBJ2-2 TRBV20-1 . TGCAGTGCTAGAGAGGGTGTCAGGGAGCTGTTTTTT CSAREGVRELFF